The clone carrying this T cell receptor beta chain was detected only once. Its specificity is unknown. This same CDR3 is encoded by further DNA sequences in the sample. This entry is derived from a study of shared clonotypes between healthy human individuals. Study-wide background: CD4 naive and memory got three plates each, CD8 naive two, CD8 memory one. Study findings and constraints: Memory subsets generally showed smaller estimated richness than naive subsets did. When naive CD4 clonotypes were compared across several donors, around 5% were shared.

Across several immunoSEQ plates, the genomic DNA of each subset was split evenly. The protocol was immunoSEQ multiplex PCR, while the TCRdb copy is restricted to in-frame clones and leaves out a portion. Here the sample spans 2,500,000 or so clones, roughly 92% being singletons. V lost 8 bases and J lost 4; bases outside the gene matches: 0. This CDR3 is 11 amino acids long. From germline, CDR1 is SEHNR and CDR2 FQNEAQ (reference sequence). This TCR was recovered from a man younger than 30 in good health. The gene calls are TRBV7-9 and TRBJ2-7, with TRBD2 matching 9 bases. Sequenced: naive CD4+ T cells sorted from blood. Subset denoted: CD45RA+ positively selected. CDR3 coding DNA: TGTGCCAGCGCGGGGGGGTACGAGCAGTACTTC. This gives the protein CASAGGYEQYF.